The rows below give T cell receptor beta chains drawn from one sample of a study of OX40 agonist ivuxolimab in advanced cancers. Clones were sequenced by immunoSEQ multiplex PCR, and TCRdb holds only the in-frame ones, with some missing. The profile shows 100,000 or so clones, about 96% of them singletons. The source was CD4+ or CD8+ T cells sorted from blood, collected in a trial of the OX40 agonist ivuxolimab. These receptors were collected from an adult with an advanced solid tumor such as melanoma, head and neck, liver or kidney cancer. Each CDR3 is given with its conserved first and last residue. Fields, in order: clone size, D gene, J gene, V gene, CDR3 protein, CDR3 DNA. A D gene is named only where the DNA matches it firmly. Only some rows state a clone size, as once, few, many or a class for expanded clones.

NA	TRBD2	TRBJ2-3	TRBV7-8	CASSILLAGGPTDTQYF	TGTGCCAGCAGCATCCTACTAGCGGGAGGGCCGACAGATACGCAGTATTTT
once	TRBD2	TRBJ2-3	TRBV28	CATAGPPRLDGGADTQYF	TGTGCCACGGCCGGACCGCCTAGACTAGACGGGGGGGCAGATACGCAGTATTTT
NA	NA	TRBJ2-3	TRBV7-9	CASSSLKTADTQYF	TGTGCCAGCAGCTCCCTCAAGACGGCGGATACGCAGTATTTT
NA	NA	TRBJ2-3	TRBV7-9	CASSTRDGSTDTQYF	TGTGCCAGCAGCACCCGGGACGGAAGCACAGATACGCAGTATTTT
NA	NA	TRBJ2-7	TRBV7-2	CASSFYPGASYEQYF	TGTGCCAGCAGCTTTTATCCAGGTGCCTCCTACGAGCAGTACTTC
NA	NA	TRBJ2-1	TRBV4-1	CASSDRDSYNEQFF	TGCGCCAGCAGCGACCGGGACTCCTACAATGAGCAGTTCTTC
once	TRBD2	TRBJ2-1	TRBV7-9	CASSSREASYNEQFF	TGTGCCAGCAGCTCCCGGGAGGCCTCCTACAATGAGCAGTTCTTC
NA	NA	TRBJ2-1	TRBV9	CASSVEGFDNEQFF	TGTGCCAGCAGCGTAGAGGGCTTCGACAATGAGCAGTTCTTC
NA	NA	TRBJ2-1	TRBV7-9	CASSFGGRYNEQFF	TGTGCCAGCAGCTTTGGGGGCCGTTACAATGAGCAGTTCTTC
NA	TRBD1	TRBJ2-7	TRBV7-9	CASSSQGTGSPYEQYF	TGTGCCAGCAGCTCCCAGGGGACAGGGTCCCCCTACGAGCAGTACTTC
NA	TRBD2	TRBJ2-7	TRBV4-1	CASSQEGSSGGLYEQYF	TGCGCCAGCAGCCAAGAGGGATCTAGCGGGGGCCTTTACGAGCAGTACTTC
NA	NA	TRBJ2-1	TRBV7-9	CASSLTAYNEQFF	TGTGCCAGCAGCTTAACAGCCTACAATGAGCAGTTCTTC
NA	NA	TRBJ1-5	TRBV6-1	CASSEGLVGYNQPQHF	TGTGCCAGCAGTGAAGGTTTAGTGGGGTACAATCAGCCCCAGCATTTT
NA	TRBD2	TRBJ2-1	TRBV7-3	CASSLSLAGGYNEQFF	TGTGCCAGCAGCTTATCTTTAGCGGGGGGTTACAATGAGCAGTTCTTC
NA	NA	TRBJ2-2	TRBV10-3	CAISEAGGELFF	TGTGCCATCAGTGAGGCCGGAGGGGAACTGTTTTTT
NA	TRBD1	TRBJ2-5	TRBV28	CASSFDDRGIETQYF	TGTGCCAGCAGTTTTGATGACAGGGGAATAGAGACCCAGTACTTC
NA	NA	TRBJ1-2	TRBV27	CASSLSGGDGYTF	TGTGCCAGCAGTTTATCAGGGGGTGACGGCTACACCTTC
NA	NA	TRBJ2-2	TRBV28	CASSLPRGWGELFF	TGTGCCAGCAGCCTCCCCCGGGGCTGGGGGGAGCTGTTTTTT
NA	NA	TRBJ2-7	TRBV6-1	CATVSSYEQYF	TGTGCCACCGTCTCCTCCTACGAGCAGTACTTC
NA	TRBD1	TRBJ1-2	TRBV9	CASSDRTGYYGYTF	TGTGCCAGCAGCGACAGGACAGGGTACTATGGCTACACCTTC
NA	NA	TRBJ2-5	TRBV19	CASSISWTLQETQYF	TGTGCCAGTAGTATAAGTTGGACTCTACAAGAGACCCAGTACTTC
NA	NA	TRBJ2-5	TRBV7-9	CASSLVGAGDRETQYF	TGTGCCAGCAGCTTAGTGGGGGCCGGGGACCGAGAGACCCAGTACTTC
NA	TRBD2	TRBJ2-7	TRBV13	CASSSLEGLAGPYEQYF	TGTGCCAGCAGCTCCCTAGAGGGACTAGCGGGACCCTACGAGCAGTACTTC
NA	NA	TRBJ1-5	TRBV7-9	CASSPPGVGNQPQHF	TGTGCCAGCAGTCCACCGGGGGTGGGGAATCAGCCCCAGCATTTT
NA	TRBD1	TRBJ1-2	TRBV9	CASSTGGHGYTF	TGTGCCAGCAGCACAGGGGGCCATGGCTACACCTTC
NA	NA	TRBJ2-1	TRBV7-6	CASSLGGRLMNEQFF	TGTGCCAGCAGCTTAGGTGGGAGACTAATGAATGAGCAGTTCTTC
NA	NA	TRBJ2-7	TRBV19	CASSITPGGSYEQYF	TGTGCCAGTAGTATAACCCCCGGGGGCTCCTACGAGCAGTACTTC
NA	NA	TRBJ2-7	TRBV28	CASSFDIRESHEQYF	TGTGCCAGCAGTTTCGATATCAGGGAATCCCACGAGCAGTACTTC
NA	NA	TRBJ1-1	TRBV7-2	CASSLVVAGSAFF	TGTGCCAGCAGCTTAGTGGTTGCAGGGAGCGCTTTCTTT
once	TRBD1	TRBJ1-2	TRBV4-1	CASSREEGQGNDYGYTF	TGCGCCAGCAGCCGAGAGGAGGGACAGGGGAACGACTATGGCTACACCTTC
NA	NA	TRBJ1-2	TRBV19	CATGTPYGYTF	TGTGCTACCGGGACACCTTATGGCTACACCTTC
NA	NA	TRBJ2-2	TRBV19	CASSITGELFF	TGTGCCAGTAGTATAACCGGGGAGCTGTTTTTT
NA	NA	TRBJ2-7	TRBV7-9	CASSPTPNLPYEQYF	TGTGCCAGCTCACCGACCCCGAACCTCCCCTACGAGCAGTACTTC
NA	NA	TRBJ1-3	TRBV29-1	CSVETNTIYF	TGCAGCGTGGAAACAAACACCATATATTTT
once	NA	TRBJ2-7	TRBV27	CASIGLSYEQYF	TGTGCCAGCATCGGCCTCTCCTACGAGCAGTACTTC
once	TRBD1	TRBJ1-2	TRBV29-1	CSVEGLGTGYGYTF	TGCAGCGTTGAAGGGCTCGGGACAGGGTATGGCTACACCTTC
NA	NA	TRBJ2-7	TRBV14	CASSGPAGLSYEQYF	TGTGCCAGCAGCGGCCCGGCAGGGCTCTCCTACGAGCAGTACTTC
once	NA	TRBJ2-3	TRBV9	CASSVGRDTQYF	TGTGCCAGCAGCGTAGGGAGGGATACGCAGTATTTT
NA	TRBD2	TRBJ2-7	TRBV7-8	CASSLSGAYEQYF	TGTGCCAGCAGCTTAAGCGGGGCCTACGAGCAGTACTTC
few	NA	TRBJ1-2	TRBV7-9	CASSPTGGEWYGYTF	TGTGCCAGCAGTCCGACAGGTGGAGAGTGGTATGGCTACACCTTC
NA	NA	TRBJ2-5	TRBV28	CASSPRETQYF	TGTGCCAGCAGCCCCCGGGAGACCCAGTACTTC
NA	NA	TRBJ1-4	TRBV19	CASGEGFNEKLFF	TGTGCCAGTGGGGAGGGGTTTAATGAAAAACTGTTTTTT
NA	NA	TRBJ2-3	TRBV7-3	CASSQVPTDTQYF	TGTGCCAGCAGCCAAGTCCCCACAGATACGCAGTATTTT
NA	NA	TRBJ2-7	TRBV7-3	CASSLDREGSYEQYF	TGTGCCAGCAGCCTCGACAGGGAGGGCTCCTACGAGCAGTACTTC
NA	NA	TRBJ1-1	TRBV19	CASSILRELNTEAFF	TGTGCCAGTAGTATTCTTCGGGAGTTGAACACTGAAGCTTTCTTT
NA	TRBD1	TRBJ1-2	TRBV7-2	CASLGTGKMSAYGYTF	TGTGCCTCGTTAGGGACAGGCAAAATGTCCGCCTATGGCTACACCTTC
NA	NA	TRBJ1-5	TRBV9	CASSDRVDQPQHF	TGTGCCAGCAGCGACAGGGTTGATCAGCCCCAGCATTTT
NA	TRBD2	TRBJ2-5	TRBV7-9	CASRSRLAGEETQYF	TGTGCCAGCAGAAGCCGACTAGCGGGGGAAGAGACCCAGTACTTC
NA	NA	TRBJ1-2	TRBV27	CASSLSGQSFVGGYTF	TGTGCCAGCAGTCTTTCGGGACAATCCTTTGTTGGTGGCTACACCTTC
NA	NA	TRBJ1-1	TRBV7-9	CASSLGVGTNTEAFF	TGTGCCAGCAGCTTAGGGGTCGGTACTAACACTGAAGCTTTCTTT
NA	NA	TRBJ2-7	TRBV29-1	CSGRDSSYEQYF	TGCAGCGGAAGGGACTCCTCTTACGAGCAGTACTTC
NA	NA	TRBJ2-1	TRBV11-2	CASSSGHYNEQFF	TGTGCCAGCAGCTCGGGGCACTACAATGAGCAGTTCTTC
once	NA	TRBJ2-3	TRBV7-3	CASSLLLGDTQYF	TGTGCCAGCAGCTTACTTTTGGGGGATACGCAGTATTTT
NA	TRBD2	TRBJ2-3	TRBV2	CASSLRLASTDTQYF	TGTGCCAGCAGTCTTCGACTAGCGAGCACAGATACGCAGTATTTT